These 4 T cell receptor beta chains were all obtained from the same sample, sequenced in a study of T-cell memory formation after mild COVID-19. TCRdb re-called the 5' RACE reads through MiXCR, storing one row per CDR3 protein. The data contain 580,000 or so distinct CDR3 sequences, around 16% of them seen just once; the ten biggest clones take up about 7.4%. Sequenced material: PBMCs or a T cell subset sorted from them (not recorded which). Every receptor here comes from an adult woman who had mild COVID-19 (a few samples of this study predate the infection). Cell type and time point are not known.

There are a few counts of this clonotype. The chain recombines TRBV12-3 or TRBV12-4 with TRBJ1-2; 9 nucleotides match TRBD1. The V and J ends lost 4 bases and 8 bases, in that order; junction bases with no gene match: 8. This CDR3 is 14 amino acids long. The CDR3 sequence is CASSSGTGLAGYTF. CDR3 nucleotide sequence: TGTGCCAGCAGTTCCGGGACAGGGCTCGCCGGCTACACCTTC.

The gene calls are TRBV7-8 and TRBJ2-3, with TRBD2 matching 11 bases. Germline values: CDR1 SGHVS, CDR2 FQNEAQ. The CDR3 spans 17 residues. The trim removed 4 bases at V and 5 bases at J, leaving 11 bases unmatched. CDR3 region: CASSSFHLAGGLDTQYF. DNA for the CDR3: TGTGCCAGCAGCTCCTTTCACTTAGCGGGAGGGCTAGATACGCAGTATTTT.

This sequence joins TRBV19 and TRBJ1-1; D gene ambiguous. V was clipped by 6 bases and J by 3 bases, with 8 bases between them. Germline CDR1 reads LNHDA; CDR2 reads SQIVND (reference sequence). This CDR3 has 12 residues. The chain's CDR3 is CASSHRDTEAFF. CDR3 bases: TGTGCCAGTAGCCATCGGGACACTGAAGCTTTCTTT. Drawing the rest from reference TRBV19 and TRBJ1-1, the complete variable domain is DGGITQSPKYLFRKEGQNVTLSCEQNLNHDAMYWYRQDPGQGLRLIYYSQIVNDFQKGDIAEGYSVSREKKESFPLTVTSAQKNPTAFYLCASSHRDTEAFFGQGTRLTVV.

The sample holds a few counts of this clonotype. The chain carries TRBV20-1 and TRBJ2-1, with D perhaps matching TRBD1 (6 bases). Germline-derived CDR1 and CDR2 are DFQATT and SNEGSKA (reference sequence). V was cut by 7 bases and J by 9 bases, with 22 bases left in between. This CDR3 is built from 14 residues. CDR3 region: CSGSWQGKVGEQFF. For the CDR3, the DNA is TGCAGTGGGAGCTGGCAGGGGAAGGTGGGTGAGCAGTTCTTC.